This T cell receptor beta chain was profiled in a study of Graves' ophthalmopathy and Graves' hyperthyroidism. TCR beta CDR3 amplification used RNA transcripts. RT-PCR in the first round used HTBI primers; a second-round multiplex PCR followed. One entry per CDR3 protein, called by TCRdb with MiXCR from the multiplex PCR reads. The table has around 1.1 million distinct CDR3 sequences, roughly two fifths seen once. Germline CDR1 is LNHNV and CDR2 is YYDKDF (reference sequence). Trimming cost V 2 bases and J 0 bases, with 10 bases left between them. The length of the CDR3 is 15 residues. This clonotype was detected many times.

This clonotype was obtained from an adult man with Graves' hyperthyroidism. This chain uses TRBV15 with TRBJ2-5; a possible D gene is TRBD2 (5 bases). The sequencing sample was made of peripheral blood or thyroid tissue (not recorded which). The CDR3 spells CATSRPGSNQETQYF. The CDR3 DNA follows: TGTGCCACCAGCAGACCGGGATCCAACCAAGAGACCCAGTACTTC.